One and the same sample provided the 24 T cell receptor beta chains below, sequenced in a study of cytomegalovirus exposure and HLA in healthy donors. Use of 60 Vbeta and 13 Jbeta primers characterized the PCR. The repertoire was sequenced with immunoSEQ multiplex PCR; TCRdb's copy has only in-frame clones and lacks some. The sample totals roughly 190,000 clones. Material for sequencing was PBMCs. The receptors originated from a man between 25 and 39 years old in good health and CMV-seronegative.

The chain employs TRBV7-9 and TRBJ2-5, with D uncertain. The better agreement between TRBJ2-7 and the DNA end casts doubt on the J call. Germline values: CDR1 SEHNR, CDR2 FQNEAQ (reference sequence). The CDR3 is made up of 12 amino acids. This CDR3 reads CASSKTDYEQYF. CDR3 nucleotides: TGTGCCAGCAGCAAGACCGACTACGAGCAGTACTTC.

V and J are TRBV10-3 and TRBJ2-2; the D is unclear. In germline, CDR1 is ENHRY, CDR2 SYGVKD. The CDR3 extends over 13 amino acids. V was clipped by 4 bases and J by 1 base, with 4 bases between them. For the CDR3, the DNA is TGTGCCATCAGTGGACAGAACACCGGGGAGCTGTTTTTT. It codes for CAISGQNTGELFF.

The gene calls are TRBV29-1 and TRBJ1-2; D not resolved. Germline values: CDR1 SQVTM, CDR2 ANQGSEA. The CDR3 length is 12 residues. The ends were cut back, 1 base at V and 3 bases at J, with 6 bases in the middle. The CDR3 is CSVEGIDYGYTF. DNA for the CDR3: TGCAGCGTTGAAGGCATAGACTATGGCTACACCTTC.

The chain employs TRBV27 and TRBJ2-2; 9 nucleotides align to TRBD2. The ends lost 6 bases at V and 3 bases at J; junction bases unmatched: 8. This CDR3 is built from 16 residues. Germline CDR1 is MNHEY and CDR2 is SMNVEV (reference sequence). The CDR3 reads CASSQEGGRDTGELFF. The CDR3 DNA reads TGTGCCAGCAGCCAAGAGGGCGGGAGGGACACCGGGGAGCTGTTTTTT.

The chain links TRBV7-9 to TRBJ1-1; 7 nucleotides agree with TRBD1. V was clipped by 2 bases and J by 3 bases; unmatched bases: 3. Germline assignment: CDR1 SEHNR and CDR2 FQNEAQ (reference sequence). This CDR3 is built from 14 residues. CDR3 coding DNA: TGTGCCAGCAGCTTACAGGGGGAGGACACTGAAGCTTTCTTT. This sequence encodes CASSLQGEDTEAFF. The entire variable domain, with the rest obtained from reference TRBV7-9 and TRBJ1-1, is as follows: DTGVSQNPRHKITKRGQNVTFRCDPISEHNRLYWYRQTLGQGPEFLTYFQNEAQLEKSRLLSDRFSAERPKGSFSTLEIQRTEQGDSAMYLCASSLQGEDTEAFFGQGTRLTVV.

This rearrangement joins TRBV18 to TRBJ1-5, with D perhaps TRBD1 (6 bases). CDR1 and CDR2 (germline): KGHSH, LQKENI. CDR3 length: 15 residues. Between the trimmed V and J ends, which lost 3 bases and 3 bases, there was a span of 12 bases. The CDR3 protein is CASSPGSGDNQPQHF. CDR3 coding DNA: TGTGCCAGCTCACCCGGGTCAGGGGACAATCAGCCCCAGCATTTT. The full variable domain, with the rest looked up from reference TRBV18 and TRBJ1-5, is NAGVMQNPRHLVRRRGQEARLRCSPMKGHSHVYWYRQLPEEGLKFMVYLQKENIIDESGMPKERFSAEFPKEGPSILRIQQVVRGDSAAYFCASSPGSGDNQPQHFGDGTRLSIL.

V and J are TRBV10-2 and TRBJ1-2, with 11 bases fitting TRBD1. The CDR3 covers 19 residues. V was clipped by 5 bases and J by 6 bases; unmatched bases: 20. Looked up from germline, CDR1 is WSHSY and CDR2 is SAAADI. The chain's CDR3 is CASSPTSSGQGAFRNGYTF. DNA for the CDR3: TGCGCCAGCAGTCCAACTTCCTCCGGACAGGGGGCATTTCGGAATGGCTACACCTTC.

The chain couples TRBV6-1 to TRBJ2-3; TRBD1 aligns across 7 bases. V lost 9 bases to trimming and J lost 4 bases; unmatched junction nucleotides: 7. The CDR3 spans 13 residues. Looked up from germline, CDR1 is MNHNS and CDR2 is SASEGT. For the CDR3, the DNA is TGTGCCAGGCCTACAGGGGACCCAGATACGCAGTATTTT. It encodes CARPTGDPDTQYF.

V usage is TRBV4-1 and J usage is TRBJ1-1; D not resolved. CDR3 length: 13 amino acids. The germline CDR1 and CDR2 sequences are MGHRA and YSYEKL. The V and J ends lost 2 bases and 2 bases respectively, with 6 bases between them. CDR3 amino acids: CASSQPQNTEAFF. CDR3 sequence (DNA): TGCGCCAGCAGCCAACCCCAAAACACTGAAGCTTTCTTT.

As concerns this clone: The same CDR3 is also encoded by other DNA sequences in this sample. The chain carries TRBV30 and TRBJ1-1, with D maybe TRBD1 (5 bases). Per germline, CDR1 GTSNPN and CDR2 SVGIG (reference sequence). V shed 0 bases and J shed 1 base, with 6 bases lying between them. The CDR3 is made up of 13 amino acids. The CDR3 protein is CAWSVRGNTEAFF. The CDR3 nucleotides are TGTGCCTGGAGTGTAAGGGGGAACACTGAAGCTTTCTTT.

The chain carries TRBV4-1 and TRBJ1-1; 10 positions agree with TRBD1. Trimming at V came to 1 base and at J to 6 bases, leaving 14 bases not matched to a gene. The CDR3 is 18 amino acids. The germline CDR1 and CDR2 sequences are MGHRA and YSYEKL. This CDR3 is CASSQGAARGQGKAEAFF. The CDR3 DNA is TGCGCCAGCAGCCAAGGGGCGGCACGGGGACAGGGGAAGGCTGAAGCTTTCTTT.

This chain joins TRBV7-6 and TRBJ2-7; 9 positions agree with TRBD2. The CDR3 length is 15 residues. V dropped 2 bases and J dropped 3; count of bases not matched to a gene: 5. Germline V CDR1 and CDR2: SGHVS, FNYEAQ. This chain's CDR3 is CASSLRGGGDYEQYF. The CDR3 DNA sequence: TGTGCCAGCAGCTTAAGGGGCGGGGGGGACTACGAGCAGTACTTC.

The chain has TRBV5-5 and TRBJ2-7, with D uncertain. CDR1 is SGHKS, CDR2 YYEKEE, per germline (reference sequence). V dropped 0 bases and J dropped 2 bases, with 9 bases sitting between them. The CDR3 consists of 14 residues. CDR3: CASSLVRETYEQYF. CDR3 in DNA: TGTGCCAGCAGCTTGGTTAGAGAAACCTACGAGCAGTACTTC.

The rearrangement uses TRBV6-5 and TRBJ2-4, with D possibly TRBD1 on 7 matching bases. The V end lost 1 base, the J end lost 4 bases, and 11 bases lay between the germline ends. Germline CDR1 and CDR2: MNHEY and SVGAGI. This CDR3 comprises 15 residues. CDR3 in amino acids: CASSYFPGGKNIQYF. For the CDR3, the DNA is TGTGCCAGCAGTTACTTCCCAGGGGGGAAAAACATTCAGTACTTC.

The rearrangement joins TRBV13 to TRBJ2-3; TRBD2 agrees at 7 bases. This CDR3 spans 16 amino acids. Germline V gives CDR1 PRHDT, CDR2 FYEKMQ (reference sequence). V gave up 5 bases and J gave up 1 base; unmatched junction bases: 9. CDR3 protein: CASSPWRAGGTDTQYF. The CDR3 DNA reads TGTGCCAGCAGCCCTTGGAGGGCGGGGGGCACAGATACGCAGTATTTT.

The chain has TRBV5-1 and TRBJ2-1; weak D call: TRBD1 (5 bases). This CDR3 spans 12 amino acids. The germline gives CDR1 SGHRS, CDR2 YFSETQ. The V and J ends lost 2 bases and 5 bases respectively, with 5 bases between them. In DNA, the CDR3 is TGCGCCAGCAGCTTAGGGGACAATGAGCAGTTCTTC. This gives the protein CASSLGDNEQFF.

Of note for this clone: The sample carries other DNA sequences with the same CDR3. The chain employs TRBV27 and TRBJ2-7, with TRBD1 as a possible D gene (5 bases). Trimming left V 2 bases short and J 3 bases short, with 8 bases between. The CDR3 totals 13 residues. The germline V gene encodes CDR1 MNHEY and CDR2 SMNVEV (reference sequence). The DNA for the CDR3 is TGTGCCAGCAGTTTAAGGCAGGGCTACGAGCAGTACTTC. As protein: CASSLRQGYEQYF.

J is TRBJ2-7 and V is TRBV5-1; TRBD1 might be the D (5 bases). Germline V gives CDR1 SGHRS, CDR2 YFSETQ. V shed 1 base and J shed 0 bases, with 8 bases lying between them. The CDR3 spans 14 residues. The CDR3 protein is CASSLQGTSYEQYF. CDR3 coding DNA: TGCGCCAGCAGCTTGCAGGGCACCTCCTACGAGCAGTACTTC. Full variable domain (outside the CDR3, taken from reference TRBV5-1 and TRBJ2-7): KAGVTQTPRYLIKTRGQQVTLSCSPISGHRSVSWYQQTPGQGLQFLFEYFSETQRNKGNFPGRFSGRQFSNSRSEMNVSTLELGDSALYLCASSLQGTSYEQYFGPGTRLTVT.

The chain couples TRBV7-3 to TRBJ2-7; possible D gene TRBD2, 6 bases. The CDR3 runs to 13 residues. Looked up from germline, CDR1 is SGHTA and CDR2 is FQGTGA. V was cut by 5 bases and J by 4 bases, with 12 bases left in between. The CDR3 sequence: CASSTTGGYEQYF. DNA of the CDR3: TGTGCCAGCAGCACCACCGGAGGGTACGAGCAGTACTTC.

The chain carries TRBV5-1 and TRBJ2-1; TRBD2 aligns across 10 bases. Germline V gene data show CDR1 as SGHRS and CDR2 as YFSETQ. This CDR3 is 16 amino acids long. V gave up 4 bases and J gave up 9 bases; unmatched junction bases: 13. The DNA of the CDR3 is TGCGCCAGCAGCCCTGGAGTTAGCGGGGGGCCTACTGAGCAGTTCTTC. This encodes CASSPGVSGGPTEQFF.

The chain joins TRBV5-1 to TRBJ1-2, with TRBD1 matching 10 bases. The CDR3 covers 14 residues. Germline V gene data show CDR1 as SGHRS and CDR2 as YFSETQ. With 3 bases clipped from V and 2 bases from J, the junction kept 1 base outside the gene matches. CDR3 coding DNA: TGCGCCAGCAGCTCGGGACAGGGGAACTATGGCTACACCTTC. Amino acids: CASSSGQGNYGYTF.

V gene TRBV19 combines with J gene TRBJ1-3, with 8 bases matching TRBD1. The CDR3 loop spans 16 amino acids. Germline CDR1 is LNHDA and CDR2 is SQIVND (reference sequence). The V gene end was trimmed by 4 bases and the J gene end by 0 bases; junction bases not matched to a gene: 5. CDR3 region: CASSSQGATSGNTIYF. In DNA, the CDR3 is TGTGCCAGTAGTAGCCAGGGGGCAACCTCTGGAAACACCATATATTTT.

The genes are TRBV27 and TRBJ1-2, with D possibly TRBD1 on 5 matching bases. Germline V CDR1 and CDR2: MNHEY, SMNVEV (reference sequence). The ends were cut back, 5 bases at V and 6 bases at J, with 13 bases in the middle. This CDR3 region has 13 residues. CDR3 bases: TGTGCCAGCAGTCCAGGGTGGGAAGATGGCTACACCTTC. Translating it yields CASSPGWEDGYTF.

The chain couples TRBV6-4 to TRBJ2-1; 11 nucleotides match TRBD2. From germline, CDR1 is MRHNA and CDR2 SNTAGT. V was pared by 3 bases and J by 5 bases, with 9 bases of the junction left unmatched. The CDR3 sequence is 17 residues long. The chain's CDR3 is CASSEEIRLAGHNEQFF. CDR3 in DNA: TGTGCCAGCAGTGAAGAGATCCGACTAGCGGGGCACAATGAGCAGTTCTTC.